The next 26 T cell receptor beta chains were all read from a single sample in a study of T-cell memory formation after mild COVID-19 (dated by TCRdb to the early 2020s). Receptors were amplified or captured by 5' RACE. TCRdb records Illumina NovaSeq 6000 as the sequencer. TCRdb reprocessing: public reads trimmed at Q25 with fastp, clones called with MiXCR, in-frame beta chains kept. Rows are combined by CDR3 protein, so each entry shows the most common genes and DNA. In this sample the table shows about 270,000 distinct CDR3 sequences, about a sixth of which occur a single time. Clones ranked in the top ten supply roughly a fifth of the sample. Material for sequencing was PBMCs or a T cell subset sorted from them (not recorded which). The receptors were sampled from a man between 18 and 29 years old who had mild COVID-19 (a few samples of this study predate the infection). The sample titles of this study are shuffled in the database, so cell type and time point are left out; the donor was told from shared clones.

The V gene is TRBV20-1, the J gene TRBJ1-6; D is uncertain. Germline assignment: CDR1 DFQATT and CDR2 SNEGSKA (reference sequence). The ends were cut back, 0 bases at V and 11 bases at J, with 8 bases in the middle. CDR3 length: 12 amino acids. Written as DNA, the CDR3 is TGCAGTGCTAGAGAGGGGTTTACACCCCTCCACTTT. This encodes CSAREGFTPLHF.

The chain combines TRBV30 with TRBJ1-5; D gene unclear. The CDR3 covers 11 residues. V lost 3 bases and J lost 5, with 5 bases in between. Looked up from germline, CDR1 is GTSNPN and CDR2 is SVGIG (reference sequence). In nucleotides, the CDR3 is TGTGCCTGGAGAAGGTATCAGCCCCAGCATTTT. It specifies CAWRRYQPQHF.

This clonotype was seen only a few times. V usage is TRBV27 and J usage is TRBJ1-2; 7 nucleotides agree with TRBD1. In germline, CDR1 is MNHEY, CDR2 SMNVEV (reference sequence). Trimming at V came to 6 bases and at J to 13 bases, leaving 17 bases not matched to a gene. The CDR3 sequence is 14 residues long. The chain's CDR3 is CASSPSGTEKDCTF. The CDR3 nucleotides read TGTGCCAGCAGCCCCTCCGGGACAGAAAAGGATTGCACCTTC.

This chain links TRBV15 with TRBJ1-2, with TRBD1 identical over 8 bases. V was pared by 4 bases and J by 8 bases, with 6 bases of the junction left unmatched. CDR1 and CDR2 from the germline V gene are LNHNV and YYDKDF (reference sequence). The CDR3 sequence is 13 residues long. The CDR3 sequence: CATSNTGGGGYTF. CDR3 nucleotides: TGTGCCACCAGCAACACAGGGGGAGGAGGCTACACCTTC.

The sample holds many counts of this clonotype. The rearrangement links TRBV11-2 to TRBJ1-2, with 9 bases aligning to TRBD1. Germline CDR1 and CDR2: SGHAT and FQNNGV. The CDR3 runs to 15 residues. V was pared by 4 bases and J by 6 bases, with 9 bases of the junction left unmatched. This CDR3 is CASSSPPWTGDGYTF. Here the CDR3 DNA reads TGTGCCAGCAGCTCCCCTCCCTGGACAGGGGATGGCTACACCTTC.

The V call is TRBV5-1, the J call TRBJ1-4; D call uncertain. Germline loops: CDR1 SGHRS, CDR2 YFSETQ. The CDR3 contains 13 residues. V lost 0 bases to trimming and J lost 8 bases, with 8 bases between them. The CDR3 sequence is CASSLAVEEKLFF. As DNA, the CDR3 is TGCGCCAGCAGCTTGGCCGTTGAGGAAAAACTGTTTTTT.

This clonotype has only a few counts. The chain has TRBV5-1 and TRBJ1-2; no reliable D call. This CDR3 has 12 amino acids. The V gene lost 4 bases and the J gene lost 7 bases, with 11 bases spanning the gap. Germline CDR1 is SGHRS and CDR2 is YFSETQ. The CDR3 sequence is CASSPRHGGYTF. CDR3 nucleotides: TGCGCCAGCAGCCCCCGCCACGGTGGCTACACCTTC.

This clonotype was recorded at least ten times. V gene TRBV7-9 combines with J gene TRBJ2-5, with 7 bases identical to TRBD2. V was clipped by 1 base and J by 3 bases; unmatched bases: 5. Germline CDR1 is SEHNR and CDR2 is FQNEAQ (reference sequence). CDR3 length equals 15 residues. CDR3 nucleotides: TGTGCCAGCAGCTTAGGGGCTAGCGGTGAAGAGACCCAGTACTTC. Encoded protein: CASSLGASGEETQYF.

This clonotype turned up a few times. This chain connects TRBV7-6 to TRBJ1-6, with 7 bases that match TRBD1. J gave up 10 bases and V 3 bases, and 15 bases lay outside the gene matches. CDR1 and CDR2 from the germline V gene are SGHVS and FNYEAQ. The CDR3 loop spans 17 amino acids. This CDR3 reads CASSLRTGASIRSPLHF. The CDR3 DNA sequence: TGTGCCAGCAGCTTGCGAACAGGGGCCTCTATCCGATCACCCCTCCACTTT.

CDR3 DNA: TGTGCCAGCAGCTTAAGGGACACTAACGATCTAGATTCACCCCTCCACTTT. It specifies CASSLRDTNDLDSPLHF. The rearrangement links TRBV13 to TRBJ1-6; a weak D match, TRBD1 (6 bases). Trimming took off 2 bases at V and 8 bases at J, with 19 bases between the two ends. This CDR3 is 17 amino acids long. Germline lookup yields CDR1 PRHDT and CDR2 FYEKMQ (reference sequence). The whole variable domain, filled in from reference TRBV13 and TRBJ1-6, reads AAGVIQSPRHLIKEKRETATLKCYPIPRHDTVYWYQQGPGQDPQFLISFYEKMQSDKGSIPDRFSAQQFSDYHSELNMSSLELGDSALYFCASSLRDTNDLDSPLHFGNGTRLTVT.

The rearrangement joins TRBV7-2 to TRBJ2-2; 11 bases align to TRBD2. There are 16 residues in the CDR3. Per germline, CDR1 SGHTA and CDR2 FQGNSA. V lost 5 bases, J lost 4 bases, and 6 bases stayed unmatched. This chain's CDR3 is CASSMTSGVGTGELFF. CDR3 sequence (DNA): TGTGCCAGCAGCATGACTAGCGGGGTGGGCACCGGGGAGCTGTTTTTT. The complete variable domain, with remaining parts taken from reference TRBV7-2 and TRBJ2-2, reads GAGVSQSPSNKVTEKGKDVELRCDPISGHTALYWYRQSLGQGLEFLIYFQGNSAPDKSGLPSDRFSAERTGGSVSTLTIQRTQQEDSAVYLCASSMTSGVGTGELFFGEGSRLTVL.

The rearrangement links TRBV4-3 to TRBJ2-2; no clear D gene. Germline CDR1 is LGHNA and CDR2 is YSLEER. The V gene lost 0 bases and the J gene lost 2 bases, with 7 bases spanning the gap. CDR3 size: 15 residues. CDR3: CASSQEYGNTGELFF. The CDR3 DNA follows: TGCGCCAGCAGCCAAGAGTACGGTAACACCGGGGAGCTGTTTTTT.

This clonotype was detected a few times. The V gene is TRBV7-6, the J gene TRBJ2-1; D unresolved. The V gene's germline CDR1 is SGHVS and CDR2 FNYEAQ. This CDR3 is 15 amino acids long. V dropped 5 bases and J dropped 9 bases, with 20 bases sitting between them. CDR3 coding DNA: TGTGCCAGCAGCCCGCGACCTGACGGAATTCTTGAGCAGTTCTTC. Translated, it gives CASSPRPDGILEQFF.

This clonotype was seen a handful of times. V gene TRBV29-1 combines with J gene TRBJ2-7; TRBD1 agrees at 7 bases. Germline values: CDR1 SQVTM, CDR2 ANQGSEA. V dropped 6 bases and J dropped 5; count of bases not matched to a gene: 7. The CDR3 totals 12 residues. The CDR3 sequence is CSVVRDRDEQYF. The CDR3 nucleotides are TGCAGCGTGGTAAGAGACAGGGACGAGCAGTACTTC.

This clonotype was seen only a few times. This sequence joins TRBV11-1 and TRBJ2-5, with no clear D. Deletions cut 5 bases from V and 3 bases from J, with 13 bases between. The CDR3 spans 14 residues. Germline values: CDR1 SGHAT, CDR2 FQDESV (reference sequence). CDR3 residues: CASSAGTLEETQYF. CDR3 sequence (DNA): TGTGCCAGCAGCGCCGGAACACTCGAAGAGACCCAGTACTTC.

This clonotype came up many times. J is TRBJ2-5 and V is TRBV20-1, with D maybe TRBD2 (5 bases). Germline V gives CDR1 DFQATT, CDR2 SNEGSKA (reference sequence). V was trimmed by 3 bases and J by 4 bases, leaving 12 bases between them. The CDR3 consists of 13 residues. CDR3 region: CSASADLRETQYF. The CDR3 nucleotides are TGCAGTGCTAGCGCGGACTTAAGAGAGACCCAGTACTTC.

V is TRBV15 and J is TRBJ1-5; no clear D gene. CDR3 length: 15 amino acids. Germline CDR1 is LNHNV and CDR2 is YYDKDF (reference sequence). V lost 4 bases and J lost 5, with 15 bases in between. This CDR3 is CATSIPTAPYQPQHF. The DNA of the CDR3 is TGTGCCACCAGCATCCCCACAGCCCCCTATCAGCCCCAGCATTTT.

The J gene is TRBJ1-2, the V gene TRBV4-1, with unresolved D. The ends were cut back, 4 bases at V and 6 bases at J, with 15 bases in the middle. Looked up from germline, CDR1 is MGHRA and CDR2 is YSYEKL. The CDR3 has 14 amino acids. Here the CDR3 reads CASSPVGGRHGYTF. As DNA, the CDR3 is TGCGCCAGCAGCCCGGTGGGCGGTCGACATGGCTACACCTTC.

This clonotype has only one observation. V is TRBV9 and J is TRBJ1-2, with D maybe TRBD1 (5 bases). Germline CDR1 SGDLS, CDR2 YYNGEE. The CDR3 sequence is 14 residues long. Trimming left V 0 bases short and J 4 bases short, with 10 bases between. CDR3 nucleotide sequence: TGTGCCAGCAGCGTAGCGGAGGGGCTCTATGGCTACACCTTC. It is translated as CASSVAEGLYGYTF.

This clonotype has more than one count but fewer than ten. The chain joins TRBV20-1 to TRBJ2-1; D unclear. The CDR3 is 12 residues long. V was trimmed by 0 bases and J by 9 bases, leaving 9 bases between them. Per the germline V gene, CDR1 is DFQATT and CDR2 is SNEGSKA (reference sequence). The CDR3 protein is CSAREGFSEQFF. Written as DNA, the CDR3 is TGCAGTGCTAGAGAGGGCTTTAGTGAGCAGTTCTTC.

The sample holds a few counts of this clonotype. This chain joins TRBV20-1 and TRBJ1-4; possible D gene TRBD1, 5 bases. CDR1 is DFQATT, CDR2 SNEGSKA, per germline (reference sequence). Trimming took off 6 bases at V and 8 bases at J, with 22 bases between the two ends. The CDR3 contains 15 residues. The CDR3 protein is CSAPLGGGAREKLFF. The DNA for the CDR3 is TGCAGTGCCCCGCTGGGGGGGGGTGCGAGGGAAAAACTGTTTTTT.

This clonotype was detected only a few times. The chain couples TRBV6-2 or TRBV6-3 to TRBJ2-7; unclear D gene. Germline V gives CDR1 MNHEY, CDR2 SVGEGT. The V end lost 2 bases, the J end lost 10 bases, and 9 bases lay between the germline ends. The CDR3 length is 11 residues. The DNA for the CDR3 is TGTGCCAGCAGTTACGGGCACCATCAGTACTTC. Translating it yields CASSYGHHQYF.

This clonotype showed up many times. The J gene is TRBJ2-5, the V gene TRBV5-1; 11 positions match TRBD1. Germline values: CDR1 SGHRS, CDR2 YFSETQ. This CDR3 comprises 15 residues. V was pared by 4 bases and J by 4 bases, with 6 bases of the junction left unmatched. The CDR3 sequence is CASSGGQGALETQYF. In DNA form, the CDR3 reads TGCGCCAGCAGCGGCGGACAGGGGGCATTAGAGACCCAGTACTTC.

Only a few counts were recorded for this clonotype. The rearrangement links TRBV12-5 to TRBJ1-2; D is unclear. Trimming pared 4 bases from V and 2 bases from J, leaving 14 bases between. The CDR3 runs to 15 residues. Germline V gives CDR1 LGHNT, CDR2 FRNRAP. The CDR3 loop is CASGSAPQWNYGYTF. CDR3 nucleotide sequence: TGTGCTAGTGGTTCGGCGCCCCAATGGAACTATGGCTACACCTTC. Based on the CDR3 plus reference TRBV12-5 and TRBJ1-2, the full variable domain is DARVTQTPRHKVTEMGQEVTMRCQPILGHNTVFWYRQTMMQGLELLAYFRNRAPLDDSGMPKDRFSAEMPDATLATLKIQPSEPRDSAVYFCASGSAPQWNYGYTFGSGTRLTVV.

This clonotype was observed a few times. This chain joins TRBV9 and TRBJ1-6; TRBD1 is a possible D gene (5 bases). Between the trimmed V and J ends, which lost 1 base and 7 bases, there was a span of 6 bases. Germline V gene sequence: CDR1 SGDLS, CDR2 YYNGEE. The CDR3 has 13 residues. CDR3 DNA: TGTGCCAGCAGCGTAAAGGGGAATTCACCCCTCCACTTT. It encodes CASSVKGNSPLHF.

This clonotype was counted between two and nine times. This rearrangement joins TRBV7-9 to TRBJ1-2; 10 nucleotides line up with TRBD1. J was trimmed by 8 bases and V by 4 bases; bases with no gene match: 7. The CDR3 spans 14 residues. Germline loops: CDR1 SEHNR, CDR2 FQNEAQ (reference sequence). This CDR3 reads CASSSPGQGQGYTF. The CDR3 bases are TGTGCCAGCAGCTCCCCGGGACAGGGGCAAGGCTACACCTTC.